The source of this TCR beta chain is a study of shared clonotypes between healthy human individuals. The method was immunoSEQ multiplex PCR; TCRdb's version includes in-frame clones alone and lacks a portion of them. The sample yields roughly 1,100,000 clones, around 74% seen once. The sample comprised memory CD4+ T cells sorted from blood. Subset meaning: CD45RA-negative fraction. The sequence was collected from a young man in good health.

CDR3 DNA sequence: TGTGCCAGCAGCTTGGAAGGGTTTGGCAATCAGCCCCAGCATTTT. Protein product: CASSLEGFGNQPQHF. The chain couples TRBV5-5 to TRBJ1-5; D unresolved. The CDR3 has 15 amino acids. The V end was cut by 0 bases, the J end by 2 bases, with 9 bases between. Germline values: CDR1 SGHKS, CDR2 YYEKEE (reference sequence).